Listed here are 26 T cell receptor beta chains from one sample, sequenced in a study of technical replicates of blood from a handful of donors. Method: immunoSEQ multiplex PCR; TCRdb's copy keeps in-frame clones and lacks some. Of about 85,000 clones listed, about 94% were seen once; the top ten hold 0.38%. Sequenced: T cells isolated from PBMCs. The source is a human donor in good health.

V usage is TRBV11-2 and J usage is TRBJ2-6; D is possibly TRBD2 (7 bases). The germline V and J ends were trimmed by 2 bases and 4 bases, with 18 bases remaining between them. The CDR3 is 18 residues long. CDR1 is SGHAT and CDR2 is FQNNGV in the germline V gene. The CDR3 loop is CASSLNRGGRPGANVLTF. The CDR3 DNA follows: TGTGCCAGCAGCTTAAATCGCGGGGGCAGGCCCGGGGCCAACGTCCTGACTTTC.

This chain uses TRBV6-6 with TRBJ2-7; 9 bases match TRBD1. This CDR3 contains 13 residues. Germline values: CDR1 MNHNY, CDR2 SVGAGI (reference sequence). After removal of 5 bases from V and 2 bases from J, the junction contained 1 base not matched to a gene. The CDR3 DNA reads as TGTGCCAGCAGTCGGGACAGGGCCTACGAGCAGTACTTC. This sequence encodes CASSRDRAYEQYF.

CDR3 DNA: TGTGCCTGCCAACCACTAGCGGACCTATCGGGTACCCAGTACTTC. Translated: CACQPLADLSGTQYF. The V call is TRBV6-1, the J call TRBJ2-5; TRBD2 matches at 8 bases. From germline, CDR1 is MNHNS and CDR2 SASEGT. J lost 8 bases, V lost 11 bases, and 19 bases had no gene match. The CDR3 loop spans 15 amino acids.

CDR3 DNA sequence: TGCGCCAGCAGCGCGTCAGGGGCTTATAGCAATCAGCCCCAGCATTTT. The encoded protein is CASSASGAYSNQPQHF. The chain couples TRBV5-1 to TRBJ1-5; a weak D match, TRBD1 (6 bases). Germline V gives CDR1 SGHRS, CDR2 YFSETQ. The ends were cut back, 4 bases at V and 0 bases at J, with 14 bases in the middle. CDR3 length: 16 residues.

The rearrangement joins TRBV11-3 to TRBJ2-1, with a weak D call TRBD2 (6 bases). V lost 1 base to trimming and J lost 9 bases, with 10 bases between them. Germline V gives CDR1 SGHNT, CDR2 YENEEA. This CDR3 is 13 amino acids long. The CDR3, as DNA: TGTGCCAGCAGCTTAGTGTCCGGGAGTGAGCAGTTCTTC. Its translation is CASSLVSGSEQFF.

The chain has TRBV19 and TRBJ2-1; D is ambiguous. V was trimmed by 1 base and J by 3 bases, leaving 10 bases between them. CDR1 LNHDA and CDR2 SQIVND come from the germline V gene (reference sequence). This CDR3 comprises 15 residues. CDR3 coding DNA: TGTGCCAGTAGTATAGGCGGCACCCTCTACAATGAGCAGTTCTTC. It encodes CASSIGGTLYNEQFF.

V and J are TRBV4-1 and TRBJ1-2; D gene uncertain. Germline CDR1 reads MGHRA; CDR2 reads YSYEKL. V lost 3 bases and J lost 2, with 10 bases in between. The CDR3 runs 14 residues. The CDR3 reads CASSQGSRNYGYTF. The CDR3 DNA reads TGCGCCAGCAGCCAGGGCAGCCGGAACTATGGCTACACCTTC.

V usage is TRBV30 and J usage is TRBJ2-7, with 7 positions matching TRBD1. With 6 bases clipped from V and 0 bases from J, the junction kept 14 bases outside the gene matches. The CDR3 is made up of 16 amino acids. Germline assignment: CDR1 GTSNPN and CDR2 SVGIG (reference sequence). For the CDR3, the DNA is TGTGCCTGTTGGTATTGGCAACAGGGGACCTCCTACGAGCAGTACTTC. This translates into CACWYWQQGTSYEQYF.

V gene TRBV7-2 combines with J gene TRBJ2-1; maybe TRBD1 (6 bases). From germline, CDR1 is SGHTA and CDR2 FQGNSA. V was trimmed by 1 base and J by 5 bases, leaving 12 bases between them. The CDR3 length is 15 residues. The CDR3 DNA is TGTGCCAGCAGCTTAGGTCGCAGGGGCAACAATGAGCAGTTCTTC. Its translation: CASSLGRRGNNEQFF.

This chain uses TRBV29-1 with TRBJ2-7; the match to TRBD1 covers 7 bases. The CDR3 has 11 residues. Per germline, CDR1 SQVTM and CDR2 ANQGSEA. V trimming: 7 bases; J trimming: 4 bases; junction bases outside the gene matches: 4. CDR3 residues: CSGLQGYEQYF. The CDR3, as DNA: TGCAGCGGTCTACAGGGGTACGAGCAGTACTTC.

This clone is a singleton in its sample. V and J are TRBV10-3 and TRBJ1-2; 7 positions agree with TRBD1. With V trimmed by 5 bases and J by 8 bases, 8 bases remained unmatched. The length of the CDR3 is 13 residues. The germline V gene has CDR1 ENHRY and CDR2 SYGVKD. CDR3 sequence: CAISPETGEGYTF. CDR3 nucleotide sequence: TGTGCCATCAGTCCCGAAACAGGGGAGGGCTACACCTTC.

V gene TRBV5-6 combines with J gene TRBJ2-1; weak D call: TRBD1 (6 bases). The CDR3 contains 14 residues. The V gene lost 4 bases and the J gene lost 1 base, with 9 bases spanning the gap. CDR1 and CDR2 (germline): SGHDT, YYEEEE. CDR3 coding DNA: TGTGCCAGCAGCGCTGGACAGTCCTACAATGAGCAGTTCTTC. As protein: CASSAGQSYNEQFF.

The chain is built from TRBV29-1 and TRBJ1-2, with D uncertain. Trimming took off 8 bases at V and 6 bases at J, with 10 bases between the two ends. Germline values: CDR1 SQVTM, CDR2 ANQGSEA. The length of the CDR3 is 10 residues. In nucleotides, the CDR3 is TGCAGCTTCTCACTTAATGGCTACACCTTC. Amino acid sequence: CSFSLNGYTF.

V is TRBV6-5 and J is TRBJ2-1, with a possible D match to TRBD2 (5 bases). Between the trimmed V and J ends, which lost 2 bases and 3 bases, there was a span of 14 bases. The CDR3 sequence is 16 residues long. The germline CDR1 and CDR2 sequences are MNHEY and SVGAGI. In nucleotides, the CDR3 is TGTGCCAGCAGTTACCTTGGAACCCGGGACTACAATGAGCAGTTCTTC. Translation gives CASSYLGTRDYNEQFF.

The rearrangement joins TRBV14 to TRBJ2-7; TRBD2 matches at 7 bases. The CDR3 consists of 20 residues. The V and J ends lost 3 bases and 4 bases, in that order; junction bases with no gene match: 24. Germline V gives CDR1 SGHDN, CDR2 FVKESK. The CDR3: CASSHLTGEGPFSNLYEQYF. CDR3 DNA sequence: TGTGCCAGCAGCCACCTAACGGGGGAGGGCCCATTCAGCAACCTATACGAGCAGTACTTC.

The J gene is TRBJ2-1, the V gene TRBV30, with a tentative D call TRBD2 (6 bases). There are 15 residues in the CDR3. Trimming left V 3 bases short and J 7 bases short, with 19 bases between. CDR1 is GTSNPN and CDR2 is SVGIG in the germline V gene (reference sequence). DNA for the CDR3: TGTGCCTGGAGAAGCCCCCTCGGGAGCAATAATGAGCAGTTCTTC. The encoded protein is CAWRSPLGSNNEQFF.

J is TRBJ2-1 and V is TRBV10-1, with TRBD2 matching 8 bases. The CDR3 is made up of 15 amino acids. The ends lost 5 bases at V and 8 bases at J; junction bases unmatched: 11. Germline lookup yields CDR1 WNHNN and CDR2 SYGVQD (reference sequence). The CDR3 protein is CASSYERETVHEQFF. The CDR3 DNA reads TGCGCCAGCAGTTACGAGCGGGAGACGGTCCATGAGCAGTTCTTC.

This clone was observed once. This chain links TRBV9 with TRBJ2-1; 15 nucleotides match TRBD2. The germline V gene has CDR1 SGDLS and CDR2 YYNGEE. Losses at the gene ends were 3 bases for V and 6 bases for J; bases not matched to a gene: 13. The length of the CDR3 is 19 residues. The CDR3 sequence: CASSARAVGLAGGRNEQFF. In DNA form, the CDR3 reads TGTGCCAGCAGCGCACGGGCCGTGGGACTAGCGGGAGGCCGCAATGAGCAGTTCTTC.

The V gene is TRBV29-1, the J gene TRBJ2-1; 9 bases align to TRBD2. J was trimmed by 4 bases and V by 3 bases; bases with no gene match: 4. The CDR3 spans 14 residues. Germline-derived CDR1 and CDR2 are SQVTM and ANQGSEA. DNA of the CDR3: TGCAGCGTTGACTGGACTAGCGAATACAATGAGCAGTTCTTC. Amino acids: CSVDWTSEYNEQFF.

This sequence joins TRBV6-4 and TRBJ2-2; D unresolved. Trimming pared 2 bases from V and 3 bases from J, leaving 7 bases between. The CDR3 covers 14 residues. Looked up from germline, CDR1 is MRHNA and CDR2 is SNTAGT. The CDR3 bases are TGTGCCAGCAGTGACCAGATACACACCGGGGAGCTGTTTTTT. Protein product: CASSDQIHTGELFF.

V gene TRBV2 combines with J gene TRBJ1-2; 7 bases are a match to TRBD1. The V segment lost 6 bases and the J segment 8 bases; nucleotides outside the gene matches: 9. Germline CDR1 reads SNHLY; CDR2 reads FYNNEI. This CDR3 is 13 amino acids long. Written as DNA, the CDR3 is TGTGCCAGCAGGGATACAGGGGACGGAGGCTACACCTTC. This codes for CASRDTGDGGYTF.

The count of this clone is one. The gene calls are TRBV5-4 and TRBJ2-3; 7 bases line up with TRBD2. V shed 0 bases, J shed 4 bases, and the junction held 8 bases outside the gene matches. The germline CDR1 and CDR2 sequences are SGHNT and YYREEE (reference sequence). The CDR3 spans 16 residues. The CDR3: CASSLEEGGPPDTQYF. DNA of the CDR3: TGTGCCAGCAGCTTGGAGGAGGGAGGGCCTCCAGATACGCAGTATTTT.

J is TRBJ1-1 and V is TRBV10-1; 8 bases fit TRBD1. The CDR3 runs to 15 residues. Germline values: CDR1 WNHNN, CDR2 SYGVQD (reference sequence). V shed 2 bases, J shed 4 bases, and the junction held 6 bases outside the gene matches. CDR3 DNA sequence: TGCGCCAGCAGTGAGGTCTCCGACAGGGGCACTGAAGCTTTCTTT. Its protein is CASSEVSDRGTEAFF.

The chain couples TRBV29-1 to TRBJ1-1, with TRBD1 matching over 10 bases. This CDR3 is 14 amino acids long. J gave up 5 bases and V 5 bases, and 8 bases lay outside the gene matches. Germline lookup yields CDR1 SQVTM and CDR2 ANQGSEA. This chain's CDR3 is CSVQGQGFVTEAFF. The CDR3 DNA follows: TGCAGCGTTCAGGGACAGGGGTTTGTAACTGAAGCTTTCTTT.

The CDR3 nucleotides read TGTGCCAGCAGCTTAGGGAGGGCAGCCGGGGAGCTGTTTTTT. Amino acids: CASSLGRAAGELFF. The chain couples TRBV5-4 to TRBJ2-2; 7 bases agree with TRBD2. Trimming at V came to 2 bases and at J to 6 bases, leaving 4 bases not matched to a gene. Germline assignment: CDR1 SGHNT and CDR2 YYREEE (reference sequence). The CDR3 spans 14 residues. The whole variable domain, remainder taken from reference TRBV5-4 and TRBJ2-2, is ETGVTQSPTHLIKTRGQQVTLRCSSQSGHNTVSWYQQALGQGPQFIFQYYREEENGRGNFPPRFSGLQFPNYSSELNVNALELDDSALYLCASSLGRAAGELFFGEGSRLTVL.

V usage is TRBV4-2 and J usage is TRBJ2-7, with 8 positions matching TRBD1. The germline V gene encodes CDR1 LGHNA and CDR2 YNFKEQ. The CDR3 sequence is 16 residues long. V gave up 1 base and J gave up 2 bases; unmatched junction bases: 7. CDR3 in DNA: TGTGCCAGCAGCCAAGCCGATTCACAGGGGGCCTACGAGCAGTACTTC. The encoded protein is CASSQADSQGAYEQYF.